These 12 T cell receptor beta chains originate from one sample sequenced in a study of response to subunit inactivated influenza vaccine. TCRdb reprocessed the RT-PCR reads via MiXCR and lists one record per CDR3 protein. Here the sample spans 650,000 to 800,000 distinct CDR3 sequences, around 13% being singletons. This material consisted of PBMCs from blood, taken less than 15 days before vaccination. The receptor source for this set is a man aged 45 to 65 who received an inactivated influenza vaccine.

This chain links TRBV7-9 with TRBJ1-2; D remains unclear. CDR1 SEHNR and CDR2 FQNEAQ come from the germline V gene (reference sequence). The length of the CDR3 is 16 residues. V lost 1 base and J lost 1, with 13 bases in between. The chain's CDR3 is CASSLGQYLLNYGYTF. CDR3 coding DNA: TGTGCCAGCAGCTTAGGCCAATACCTTCTTAACTATGGCTACACCTTC.

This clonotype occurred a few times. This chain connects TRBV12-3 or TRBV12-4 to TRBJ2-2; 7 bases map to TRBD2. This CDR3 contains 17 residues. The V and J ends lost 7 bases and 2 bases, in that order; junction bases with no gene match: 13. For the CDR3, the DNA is TGTGCCAGCACCTTGGGGGGGAGTGCTAGAAACACCGGGGAGCTGTTTTTT. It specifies CASTLGGSARNTGELFF.

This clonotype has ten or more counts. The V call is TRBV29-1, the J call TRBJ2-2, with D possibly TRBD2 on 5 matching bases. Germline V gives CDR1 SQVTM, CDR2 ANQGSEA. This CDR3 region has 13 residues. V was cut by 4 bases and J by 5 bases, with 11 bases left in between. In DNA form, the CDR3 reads TGCAGCGTTGGCGGGCGAAGTACCGGGGAGCTGTTTTTT. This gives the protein CSVGGRSTGELFF.

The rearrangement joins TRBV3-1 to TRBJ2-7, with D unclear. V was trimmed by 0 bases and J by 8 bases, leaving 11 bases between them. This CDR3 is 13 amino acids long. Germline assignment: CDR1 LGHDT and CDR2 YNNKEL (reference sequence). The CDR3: CASSQEPGSKQYF. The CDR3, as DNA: TGTGCCAGCAGCCAAGAGCCAGGTAGCAAGCAGTACTTC.

CDR3 sequence reads: CASSSSLRTFQETQYF. The CDR3 nucleotides are TGTGCCAGCAGTTCGTCCCTCAGGACTTTCCAAGAGACCCAGTACTTC. V and J are TRBV2 and TRBJ2-5; weak D call: TRBD2 (5 bases). CDR1 SNHLY and CDR2 FYNNEI come from the germline V gene. V dropped 5 bases and J dropped 1 base, with 17 bases sitting between them. The CDR3 is made up of 16 amino acids.

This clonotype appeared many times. CDR3 in amino acids: CASSLGPTSTDTQYF. In nucleotides, the CDR3 is TGTGCCAGCAGCTTGGGCCCAACTAGCACAGATACGCAGTATTTT. This sequence joins TRBV7-9 and TRBJ2-3; D is uncertain. CDR1 and CDR2 (germline): SEHNR, FQNEAQ (reference sequence). With 3 bases removed from V and 0 bases from J, the gap between germline ends came to 10 bases. The CDR3 sequence is 15 residues long.

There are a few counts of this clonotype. In nucleotides, the CDR3 is TGCGCCAGCAGTGAGTCGAGGGGGAGCCCCTACAATGAGCAGTTCTTC. Protein sequence: CASSESRGSPYNEQFF. The J gene is TRBJ2-1, the V gene TRBV10-1; D perhaps matches TRBD1 (6 bases). The germline V gene encodes CDR1 WNHNN and CDR2 SYGVQD (reference sequence). The V end lost 0 bases, the J end lost 2 bases, and 11 bases lay between the germline ends. The CDR3 runs to 16 residues.

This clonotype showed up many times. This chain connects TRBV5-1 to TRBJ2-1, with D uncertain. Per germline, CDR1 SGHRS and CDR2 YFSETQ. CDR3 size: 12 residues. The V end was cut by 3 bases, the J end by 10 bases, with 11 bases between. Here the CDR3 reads CASSWTVTEQFF. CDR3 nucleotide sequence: TGCGCCAGCAGCTGGACGGTCACAGAGCAGTTCTTC.

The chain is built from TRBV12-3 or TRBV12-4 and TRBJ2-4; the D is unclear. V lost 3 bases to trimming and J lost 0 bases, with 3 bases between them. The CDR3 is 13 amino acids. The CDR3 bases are TGTGCCAGCAGTTTTACAGCCAAAAACATTCAGTACTTC. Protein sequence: CASSFTAKNIQYF.

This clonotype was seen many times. CDR3 in DNA: TGTGCCAGCACTGGACAGGGGGCCTTGGGGGCCAACGTCCTGACTTTC. This encodes CASTGQGALGANVLTF. This chain uses TRBV6-1 with TRBJ2-6, with TRBD1 identical over 11 bases. Trimming at V came to 7 bases and at J to 4 bases, leaving 6 bases not matched to a gene. Per the germline V gene, CDR1 is MNHNS and CDR2 is SASEGT. The CDR3 has 16 residues.

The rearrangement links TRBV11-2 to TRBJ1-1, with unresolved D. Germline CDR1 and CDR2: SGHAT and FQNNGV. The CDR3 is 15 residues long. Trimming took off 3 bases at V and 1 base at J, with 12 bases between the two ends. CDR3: CASSFALGQNTEAFF. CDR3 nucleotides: TGTGCCAGCAGCTTCGCACTTGGGCAGAACACTGAAGCTTTCTTT.

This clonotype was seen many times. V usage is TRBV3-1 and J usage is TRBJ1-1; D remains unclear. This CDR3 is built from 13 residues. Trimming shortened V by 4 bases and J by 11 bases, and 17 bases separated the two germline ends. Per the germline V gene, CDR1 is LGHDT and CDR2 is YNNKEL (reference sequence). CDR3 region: CASSPGSVGLAFF. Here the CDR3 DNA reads TGTGCCAGCAGCCCCGGATCTGTTGGTTTGGCTTTCTTT. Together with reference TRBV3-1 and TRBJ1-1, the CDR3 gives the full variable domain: DTAVSQTPKYLVTQMGNDKSIKCEQNLGHDTMYWYKQDSKKFLKIMFSYNNKELIINETVPNRFSPKSPDKAHLNLHINSLELGDSAVYFCASSPGSVGLAFFGQGTRLTVV.